Below are 24 T cell receptor beta chains sequenced from a single sample in a study of T cells in narcolepsy. TCRdb's copy holds only in-frame clones and misses some; the assay was immunoSEQ multiplex PCR. Of approximately 30,000 clones in the sample, approximately 86% are singletons; the top ten hold 0.95% to 1.2%. The specimen sequenced was CD45RA- memory CD4+ T cells from PBMCs. The receptor source for this set is a human donor with narcolepsy.

The rearrangement links TRBV6-4 to TRBJ1-6; D gene uncertain. In germline, CDR1 is MRHNA, CDR2 SNTAGT. This CDR3 is 15 amino acids long. V lost 5 bases to trimming and J lost 0 bases, with 8 bases between them. Here the CDR3 DNA reads TGTGCCAGCAGTTTGGGGAGCTCCTATAATTCACCCCTCCACTTT. It translates to CASSLGSSYNSPLHF.

The chain is built from TRBV5-1 and TRBJ1-4, with TRBD1 as a possible D gene (5 bases). The CDR3 consists of 17 residues. The V and J ends lost 4 bases and 0 bases respectively, with 16 bases between them. The V gene's germline CDR1 is SGHRS and CDR2 YFSETQ. Here the CDR3 reads CASSPGTLPTTNEKLFF. CDR3 coding DNA: TGCGCCAGCAGCCCCGGGACCCTGCCCACAACTAATGAAAAACTGTTTTTT. Full variable domain (outside the CDR3, taken from reference TRBV5-1 and TRBJ1-4): KAGVTQTPRYLIKTRGQQVTLSCSPISGHRSVSWYQQTPGQGLQFLFEYFSETQRNKGNFPGRFSGRQFSNSRSEMNVSTLELGDSALYLCASSPGTLPTTNEKLFFGSGTQLSVL.

The chain uses TRBV7-9 and TRBJ1-2; D remains ambiguous. V shed 5 bases and J shed 4 bases, with 11 bases lying between them. The CDR3 spans 13 residues. Germline CDR1 SEHNR, CDR2 FQNEAQ (reference sequence). CDR3 region: CASSLLGSYGYTF. CDR3 DNA: TGTGCCAGCAGCCTTTTAGGGAGCTATGGCTACACCTTC. Full variable domain (outside the CDR3, taken from reference TRBV7-9 and TRBJ1-2): DTGVSQNPRHKITKRGQNVTFRCDPISEHNRLYWYRQTLGQGPEFLTYFQNEAQLEKSRLLSDRFSAERPKGSFSTLEIQRTEQGDSAMYLCASSLLGSYGYTFGSGTRLTVV.

This chain connects TRBV6-5 to TRBJ2-5; D is tentatively TRBD1 or TRBD2 (5 bases each). V was cut by 6 bases and J by 2 bases, with 13 bases left in between. This CDR3 has 14 residues. Germline assignment: CDR1 MNHEY and CDR2 SVGAGI. In DNA form, the CDR3 reads TGTGCCAGCAGCCCTCGGGGCAGACAAGAGACCCAGTACTTC. It translates to CASSPRGRQETQYF.

This chain joins TRBV10-3 and TRBJ2-3; TRBD2 agrees at 13 bases. Germline V gene lookup returns CDR1 ENHRY and CDR2 SYGVKD. Trimming removed 8 bases from V and 2 bases from J; junction bases left unmatched: 10. CDR3 length equals 17 residues. This CDR3 is CAISARLAGGPTDTQYF. For the CDR3, the DNA is TGTGCCATCTCTGCCAGACTAGCGGGGGGCCCCACAGATACGCAGTATTTT.

The CDR3 coding sequence is TGCGCCAGCAGTCCTAGCGGGGGTTCCCCAACCTACAATGAGCAGTTCTTC. The encoded protein is CASSPSGGSPTYNEQFF. The chain couples TRBV5-1 to TRBJ2-1; 10 bases match TRBD2. Unmatched junction bases numbered 10, after V lost 5 bases and J lost 2 bases. The germline CDR1 and CDR2 sequences are SGHRS and YFSETQ. The CDR3 totals 17 residues.

The J gene is TRBJ2-1, the V gene TRBV5-1; the match to TRBD1 covers 11 bases. The germline gives CDR1 SGHRS, CDR2 YFSETQ. V was clipped by 3 bases and J by 5 bases; unmatched bases: 4. This CDR3 is built from 15 residues. CDR3 sequence reads: CASSSGQGGHNEQFF. The CDR3 region has the DNA TGCGCCAGCAGCTCGGGACAGGGGGGCCACAATGAGCAGTTCTTC.

J is TRBJ1-6 and V is TRBV21-1; TRBD1, as called in the table, went unchecked against the DNA. TRBV21-1 is labeled a pseudogene. The CDR3 length is 18 residues. The CDR3 nucleotides are TGTGCCAGCAGCAAAGGATCAGGGGATAAAGATTGGAATTCACCCCTCCACTTT. This gives the protein CASSKGSGDKDWNSPLHF.

The chain uses TRBV2 and TRBJ1-6, with no clear D. The V gene lost 3 bases and the J gene lost 3 bases, with 9 bases spanning the gap. The CDR3 is made up of 15 amino acids. Germline V gene lookup returns CDR1 SNHLY and CDR2 FYNNEI. The CDR3 DNA follows: TGTGCCAGCAGTGATGGAGGCCTCTATAATTCACCCCTCCACTTT. Translated, it gives CASSDGGLYNSPLHF.

This clone was found once. This chain uses TRBV28 with TRBJ2-1, with a weak D call TRBD1 (6 bases). Germline lookup yields CDR1 MDHEN and CDR2 SYDVKM. The V end was cut by 6 bases, the J end by 10 bases, with 10 bases between. This CDR3 spans 11 amino acids. CDR3 region: CASSAGVEQFF. Written as DNA, the CDR3 is TGTGCCAGCAGCGCAGGGGTCGAGCAGTTCTTC.

The CDR3 loop reads CSVEGRVADTQYF. DNA of the CDR3: TGCAGCGTTGAAGGCCGGGTGGCAGATACGCAGTATTTT. The chain links TRBV29-1 to TRBJ2-3; no clear D. V lost 1 base and J 4 bases, leaving 9 bases between the germline ends. Germline V gene lookup returns CDR1 SQVTM and CDR2 ANQGSEA. This CDR3 is 13 amino acids long.

About this clone itself: A junction boundary mismatches the germline segment, possibly from a read error. Other DNA sequences of this sample code for an identical CDR3. This chain joins TRBV18 and TRBJ1-1; D is unclear. The CDR3 totals 14 residues. Germline CDR1 reads KGHSH; CDR2 reads LQKENI. CDR3 sequence (DNA): TGCGCCAGCTCACCTTCCGTTATGAACACTGAAGCTTTCTTT. Residues: CASSPSVMNTEAFF. Together with reference TRBV18 and TRBJ1-1, the CDR3 gives the full variable domain: NAGVMQNPRHLVRRRGQEARLRCSPMKGHSHVYWYRQLPEEGLKFMVYLQKENIIDESGMPKERFSAEFPKEGPSILRIQQVVRGDSAAYFCASSPSVMNTEAFFGQGTRLTVV.

The DNA for the CDR3 is TGCGCCAGCAGTCAATCGAGAGGGTTCGGCCAGCCCCAGCATTTT. Its translation: CASSQSRGFGQPQHF. The V gene is TRBV23-1, the J gene TRBJ1-5; D is undetermined. TRBV23-1 is an ORF, and what it does is uncertain. The CDR3 extends over 15 amino acids. V gave up 0 bases and J gave up 7 bases, with 13 bases separating them.

This chain links TRBV2 with TRBJ1-5; D remains unclear. Germline CDR1 and CDR2: SNHLY and FYNNEI. This CDR3 has 13 residues. V lost 6 bases to trimming and J lost 0 bases, with 6 bases between them. CDR3 nucleotides: TGTGCCAGCAGGGAGTATAGCAATCAGCCCCAGCATTTT. Translating gives CASREYSNQPQHF. The full variable domain, rest sourced from reference TRBV2 and TRBJ1-5, is EPEVTQTPSHQVTQMGQEVILRCVPISNHLYFYWYRQILGQKVEFLVSFYNNEISEKSEIFDDQFSVERPDGSNFTLKIRSTKLEDSAMYFCASREYSNQPQHFGDGTRLSIL.

This sequence joins TRBV5-1 and TRBJ1-1; D might be TRBD1 (6 bases). From germline, CDR1 is SGHRS and CDR2 YFSETQ. CDR3 length equals 13 residues. Trimming shortened V by 4 bases and J by 4 bases, and 11 bases separated the two germline ends. The CDR3 protein is CASSRGGTTEAFF. The CDR3 bases are TGCGCCAGCAGCCGAGGGGGGACCACTGAAGCTTTCTTT.

CDR3: CASSRQTFTENTEAFF. The DNA of the CDR3 is TGCGCCAGCAGCCGCCAAACTTTCACAGAGAACACTGAAGCTTTCTTT. This rearrangement joins TRBV4-1 to TRBJ1-1; unclear D gene. Germline CDR1 MGHRA, CDR2 YSYEKL. CDR3 length equals 16 residues. V lost 4 bases to trimming and J lost 1 base, with 16 bases between them.

The J gene is TRBJ2-7, the V gene TRBV10-2; the D gene is possibly TRBD1 (6 bases). CDR3 size: 16 residues. The V end lost 3 bases, the J end lost 0 bases, and 15 bases lay between the germline ends. Germline V gene lookup returns CDR1 WSHSY and CDR2 SAAADI. The CDR3 is CASSDPGQGSSYEQYF. In nucleotides, the CDR3 is TGCGCCAGCAGTGACCCGGGACAAGGGAGCTCCTACGAGCAGTACTTC.

The chain links TRBV7-7 to TRBJ2-3, with TRBD2 matching over 15 bases. V was clipped by 5 bases and J by 6 bases; unmatched bases: 6. The germline V gene has CDR1 SSHAT and CDR2 FNYEAQ (reference sequence). This CDR3 spans 16 amino acids. The CDR3, as DNA: TGTGCCAGCAGCCCGGGACTAGCGGGGGGTGGGGATACGCAGTATTTT. Its translation: CASSPGLAGGGDTQYF.

In its sample, this clone was seen a few times. This chain connects TRBV6-1 to TRBJ2-2, with TRBD1 as a possible D gene (6 bases). CDR1 is MNHNS and CDR2 is SASEGT in the germline V gene. The V end lost 4 bases, the J end lost 4 bases, and 10 bases lay between the germline ends. The CDR3 extends over 14 amino acids. CDR3 bases: TGTGCCAGCAGTGGGGGGCCGGCCACCGGGGAGCTGTTTTTT. Protein product: CASSGGPATGELFF.

The CDR3 is CASSPPGTGGLSGNTIYF. As DNA, the CDR3 is TGTGCCAGCTCACCACCGGGGACAGGGGGCCTCTCTGGAAACACCATATATTTT. V and J are TRBV18 and TRBJ1-3; TRBD1 aligns across 12 bases. This CDR3 contains 18 residues. Unmatched junction bases numbered 3, after V lost 0 bases and J lost 0 bases. Per germline, CDR1 KGHSH and CDR2 LQKENI.

The rearrangement joins TRBV5-6 to TRBJ2-5; a possible D gene is TRBD1 (6 bases). This CDR3 region has 15 residues. V was trimmed by 3 bases and J by 7 bases, leaving 19 bases between them. Germline V gene sequence: CDR1 SGHDT, CDR2 YYEEEE. CDR3 residues: CASSSISRGYGTQYF. The CDR3 DNA sequence: TGTGCCAGCAGCTCAATTTCAAGGGGGTATGGGACCCAGTACTTC.

The rearrangement uses TRBV18 and TRBJ1-1; D may be TRBD1 (6 bases). The V end lost 1 base, the J end lost 1 base, and 7 bases lay between the germline ends. This CDR3 comprises 14 residues. Germline V lookup: CDR1 KGHSH, CDR2 LQKENI. DNA for the CDR3: TGTGCCAGCTCACCACTACAGGGGAACACTGAAGCTTTCTTT. This gives the protein CASSPLQGNTEAFF. The full variable domain, rest sourced from reference TRBV18 and TRBJ1-1, is NAGVMQNPRHLVRRRGQEARLRCSPMKGHSHVYWYRQLPEEGLKFMVYLQKENIIDESGMPKERFSAEFPKEGPSILRIQQVVRGDSAAYFCASSPLQGNTEAFFGQGTRLTVV.

CDR3 DNA: TGCGCCAGCAGCCCCGGACAGGGAATGAGGAATACGCAGTATTTT. Translation: CASSPGQGMRNTQYF. The chain recombines TRBV5-1 with TRBJ2-3, with 8 bases aligning to TRBD1. V was pared by 4 bases and J by 7 bases, with 11 bases of the junction left unmatched. The CDR3 spans 15 residues. Germline V lookup: CDR1 SGHRS, CDR2 YFSETQ.

The chain recombines TRBV11-3 with TRBJ2-5; weak D call: TRBD1 (6 bases). CDR3 length: 14 amino acids. Germline V gene data show CDR1 as SGHNT and CDR2 as YENEEA. With 5 bases removed from V and 3 bases from J, the gap between germline ends came to 13 bases. CDR3 sequence (DNA): TGTGCCAGCAGCCGATCAGGGGATGAAGAGACCCAGTACTTC. Amino acids: CASSRSGDEETQYF.